This TCR beta chain came from a study of T cell responses to AZD1222 COVID-19 vaccine. As regards this clone: The antigen is undetermined.

Overall study results and limits: Along spike, vaccine-associated CD4 TCRs were found throughout, with dominance at 160-218 and 743-854. An increase in Spike-specific TCR breadth and depth was observed after two AZD1222 doses. The donor group comprised mostly white British people and more females; the analysis possibly underestimated clonal diversity.

The protocol was immunoSEQ multiplex PCR, while the TCRdb copy is restricted to in-frame clones and leaves out a portion. This table holds approximately 140,000 clones, around nine tenths found once. From germline, CDR1 is SEHNR and CDR2 FQNEAQ (reference sequence). Trimming shortened V by 3 bases and J by 6 bases, and 17 bases separated the two germline ends. CDR3 length equals 15 residues. V is TRBV7-9 and J is TRBJ1-1; no clear D gene. This sample comprised peripheral blood, obtained on day 0 of AZD1222 vaccination. This TCR came from an adult in good health. The CDR3 DNA is TGTGCCAGCAGCTTTACAGAGGAGGATGGCCCTGAAGCTTTCTTT. Protein: CASSFTEEDGPEAFF.